These T cell receptor beta chains were read from a single sample in a study of vaccination effects on CD4 cells after COVID-19. No antigen has been identified for these receptors. TCRdb's table, derived via immunoSEQ multiplex PCR, lists solely in-frame clones and lacks some. This sample has under 40,000 clones, with approximately 84% found just once. Sequencing used CD4+ T cells from PBMCs cultured with HCoV-NL63 spike peptides, obtained after COVID-19 vaccination. All receptors come from a human donor who received a COVID-19 vaccine. Some clones in this sample may be carry-over from other donors' samples. Both conserved end residues are part of each CDR3. The order of the fields is CDR3 protein, CDR3 DNA, V gene, clone size, J gene, D gene. D genes are given only for firm matches. Some rows mark clone size as missing; the rest say once, few, many or name a class of expanded clone.

CDR3 protein: CASSHRQGRSAFF; CDR3 DNA: TGTGCCAGCAGTCACCGACAGGGTCGGTCGGCTTTCTTT; V gene: TRBV28; clone size: NA; J gene: TRBJ1-1; D gene: TRBD1
CDR3 protein: CASSQVRADTQYF; CDR3 DNA: TGTGCCAGCAGCCAAGTCAGGGCCGATACGCAGTATTTT; V gene: TRBV4-2; clone size: once; J gene: TRBJ2-3; D gene: NA
CDR3 protein: CASGSRDRGRETQYF; CDR3 DNA: TGTGCCAGCGGGTCCCGGGACAGGGGGCGAGAGACCCAGTACTTC; V gene: TRBV9; clone size: NA; J gene: TRBJ2-5; D gene: TRBD1
CDR3 protein: CATGRPNQPQHF; CDR3 DNA: TGTGCCACCGGACGGCCAAATCAGCCCCAGCATTTT; V gene: TRBV10-3; clone size: NA; J gene: TRBJ1-5; D gene: NA
CDR3 protein: CASRGTAGSPLHF; CDR3 DNA: TGTGCCAGCAGAGGGACCGCCGGTTCACCCCTCCACTTT; V gene: TRBV12-3/TRBV12-4; clone size: NA; J gene: TRBJ1-6; D gene: NA
CDR3 protein: CASRDRAYSNQPQHF; CDR3 DNA: TGTGCCAGCAGGGACAGGGCCTATAGCAATCAGCCCCAGCATTTT; V gene: TRBV2; clone size: NA; J gene: TRBJ1-5; D gene: TRBD1
CDR3 protein: CASPRGGGTGELFF; CDR3 DNA: TGTGCCAGCCCCCGAGGGGGGGGGACCGGGGAGCTGTTTTTT; V gene: TRBV27; clone size: NA; J gene: TRBJ2-2; D gene: NA
CDR3 protein: CASIKGAGEETQYF; CDR3 DNA: TGCGCCAGCATCAAGGGGGCAGGTGAAGAGACCCAGTACTTC; V gene: TRBV5-1; clone size: NA; J gene: TRBJ2-5; D gene: TRBD1
CDR3 protein: CASSLGQRSPLHF; CDR3 DNA: TGTGCCAGCAGCTTGGGGCAACGGTCACCCCTCCACTTT; V gene: TRBV5-4; clone size: NA; J gene: TRBJ1-6; D gene: NA
CDR3 protein: CASSLQGTDTQYF; CDR3 DNA: TGCGCCAGCAGCTTGCAGGGCACAGATACGCAGTATTTT; V gene: TRBV5-1; clone size: NA; J gene: TRBJ2-3; D gene: NA
CDR3 protein: CASPSDGSSYNEQFF; CDR3 DNA: TGTGCCAGCCCAAGCGACGGGAGCTCCTACAATGAGCAGTTCTTC; V gene: TRBV5-8; clone size: NA; J gene: TRBJ2-1; D gene: NA
CDR3 protein: CASSARGNEQFF; CDR3 DNA: TGTGCCAGCAGTGCCAGGGGTAATGAGCAGTTCTTC; V gene: TRBV25-1; clone size: NA; J gene: TRBJ2-1; D gene: NA
CDR3 protein: CASSLEQTGVPYGYTF; CDR3 DNA: TGTGCCAGCAGCTTGGAGCAGACAGGGGTGCCCTATGGCTACACCTTC; V gene: TRBV5-4; clone size: NA; J gene: TRBJ1-2; D gene: TRBD1
CDR3 protein: CASSPPTSGGGYGYTF; CDR3 DNA: TGTGCCAGCTCACCACCGACGTCAGGGGGTGGCTATGGCTACACCTTC; V gene: TRBV18; clone size: NA; J gene: TRBJ1-2; D gene: TRBD1
CDR3 protein: CASSLGFLKNIQYF; CDR3 DNA: TGCGCCAGCAGCTTGGGATTCCTGAAAAACATTCAGTACTTC; V gene: TRBV5-1; clone size: NA; J gene: TRBJ2-4; D gene: NA
CDR3 protein: CASRPGLGYNEQFF; CDR3 DNA: TGTGCCAGCAGACCTGGACTTGGCTACAATGAGCAGTTCTTC; V gene: TRBV6-2/TRBV6-3; clone size: NA; J gene: TRBJ2-1; D gene: NA
CDR3 protein: CASSLAGHPNTGELFF; CDR3 DNA: TGTGCCAGCAGCTTAGCGGGTCACCCCAACACCGGGGAGCTGTTTTTT; V gene: TRBV7-6; clone size: NA; J gene: TRBJ2-2; D gene: NA
CDR3 protein: CSASSAGGPGETQYF; CDR3 DNA: TGCAGTGCTAGTTCGGCGGGGGGCCCCGGGGAGACCCAGTACTTC; V gene: TRBV20-1; clone size: NA; J gene: TRBJ2-5; D gene: TRBD2
CDR3 protein: CASNESGHYSPLHF; CDR3 DNA: TGTGCCAGCAATGAATCGGGACACTATTCACCCCTCCACTTT; V gene: TRBV27; clone size: few; J gene: TRBJ1-6; D gene: NA
CDR3 protein: CSVADSGGVGTQYF; CDR3 DNA: TGCAGCGTTGCGGATAGCGGGGGGGTGGGGACCCAGTACTTC; V gene: TRBV29-1; clone size: once; J gene: TRBJ2-5; D gene: TRBD2
CDR3 protein: CASSPGRNEAFF; CDR3 DNA: TGTGCCAGCTCCCCGGGACGGAATGAAGCTTTCTTT; V gene: TRBV18; clone size: NA; J gene: TRBJ1-1; D gene: NA
CDR3 protein: CASKRTGLGNTIYF; CDR3 DNA: TGTGCCAGTAAACGGACAGGGCTTGGAAACACCATATATTTT; V gene: TRBV19; clone size: NA; J gene: TRBJ1-3; D gene: TRBD1
CDR3 protein: CASSPVGASTNEKLFF; CDR3 DNA: TGTGCCAGCTCACCGGTGGGGGCTTCCACTAATGAAAAACTGTTTTTT; V gene: TRBV18; clone size: once; J gene: TRBJ1-4; D gene: NA
CDR3 protein: CASSTPPGQGGLFF; CDR3 DNA: TGTGCCAGCAGTACCCCGCCGGGACAGGGCGGGCTGTTTTTT; V gene: TRBV6-2/TRBV6-3; clone size: NA; J gene: TRBJ2-2; D gene: TRBD1
CDR3 protein: CASSLGGGATDTQYF; CDR3 DNA: TGTGCCAGCAGCTTAGGAGGGGGGGCCACAGATACGCAGTATTTT; V gene: TRBV11-2; clone size: NA; J gene: TRBJ2-3; D gene: NA
CDR3 protein: CASSLGGNTDTQYF; CDR3 DNA: TGCGCCAGCAGCTTGGGAGGGAACACAGATACGCAGTATTTT; V gene: TRBV5-1; clone size: NA; J gene: TRBJ2-3; D gene: NA
CDR3 protein: CASRKPGGQETQYF; CDR3 DNA: TGTGCCAGCAGGAAACCAGGCGGCCAAGAGACCCAGTACTTC; V gene: TRBV3-1/TRBV3-2; clone size: NA; J gene: TRBJ2-5; D gene: NA
CDR3 protein: CASSVEDSHYNEQFF; CDR3 DNA: TGTGCCAGCAGCGTAGAGGACAGCCACTACAATGAGCAGTTCTTC; V gene: TRBV9; clone size: few; J gene: TRBJ2-1; D gene: NA
CDR3 protein: CASSLAAGLMNTEAFF; CDR3 DNA: TGTGCCAGCAGCTTAGCGGCAGGACTGATGAACACTGAAGCTTTCTTT; V gene: TRBV7-8; clone size: NA; J gene: TRBJ1-1; D gene: NA
CDR3 protein: CASSYLSGGRDTQYF; CDR3 DNA: TGTGCCAGCAGTTACTTGTCGGGGGGCCGGGATACGCAGTATTTT; V gene: TRBV6-2/TRBV6-3; clone size: NA; J gene: TRBJ2-3; D gene: NA
CDR3 protein: CASSYSWAGNMNGYTF; CDR3 DNA: TGTGCCAGCAGTTACTCGTGGGCAGGGAATATGAATGGCTACACCTTC; V gene: TRBV6-5; clone size: NA; J gene: TRBJ1-2; D gene: NA
CDR3 protein: CASRNRVSTDTQYF; CDR3 DNA: TGTGCCAGCAGGAACAGAGTTAGCACAGATACGCAGTATTTT; V gene: TRBV25-1; clone size: NA; J gene: TRBJ2-3; D gene: NA
CDR3 protein: CASSKASGTGSEKLFF; CDR3 DNA: TGCGCCAGCAGCAAAGCCTCCGGGACAGGGAGTGAAAAACTGTTTTTT; V gene: TRBV5-1; clone size: NA; J gene: TRBJ1-4; D gene: TRBD1
CDR3 protein: CATRPGQDDTGELFF; CDR3 DNA: TGTGCCACCAGGCCAGGACAGGATGACACCGGGGAGCTGTTTTTT; V gene: TRBV24-1; clone size: NA; J gene: TRBJ2-2; D gene: TRBD1
CDR3 protein: CASSKGGGKGTGKTPLHF; CDR3 DNA: TGTGCCAGCAGCAAAGGGGGGGGAAAAGGGACAGGGAAAACACCCCTCCACTTT; V gene: TRBV21-1; clone size: NA; J gene: TRBJ1-6; D gene: NA
CDR3 protein: CASSWKLNQPQHF; CDR3 DNA: TGTGCCAGCAGTTGGAAGTTAAATCAGCCCCAGCATTTT; V gene: TRBV6-6; clone size: NA; J gene: TRBJ1-5; D gene: NA